Described below is a single T cell receptor (beta chain) sequence and its context. What it binds is not known. TCRdb's copy holds only in-frame clones and misses some; the assay was immunoSEQ multiplex PCR. There are tens of thousands of clones in the sample; 90% to 95% occur only once, and over 0.65% lies in the top ten. The germline gives CDR1 SGHNT, CDR2 YENEEA. Trimming left V 1 base short and J 8 bases short, with 12 bases between. The CDR3 spans 14 residues. The data stem from a study of cytomegalovirus exposure and HLA in healthy donors. Overall study context: The approximately 120 validation repertoires and the roughly 670 first-cohort repertoires shared a platform, a later analysis reported.

General study findings and limits: Cytomegalovirus-associated status was assigned to more than 150 TCR beta chains. Most TCR sequences were seen very rarely across donors, but some public TCRs occurred in many. Reports described diagnosis of cytomegalovirus status by the classifier as highly specific and sensitive.

The chain employs TRBV11-3 and TRBJ2-1; D is perhaps TRBD2 (5 bases). Input material: PBMCs. The clonotype comes from a man aged 18 to 29 in good health and CMV-seronegative. CDR3 in amino acids: CASSLGYRGDEQFF. The CDR3 DNA follows: TGTGCCAGCAGCTTAGGGTACCGGGGAGATGAGCAGTTCTTC.